This TCR beta chain was recorded in a study of blood T cell repertoires in COVID-19 (dated by TCRdb to 2018 to 2021). For context, the study as a whole: Samples covering the acute and convalescent phases of COVID-19 were provided by collaborators in the United States, Italy and Spain. Where available, HLA class I and class II types were taken from metadata supplied by the sample provider and were not determined by assay-based typing. Samples came from the ongoing ImmuneRACE study (first 160 participants) plus 1,254 subjects from 6 global collaborators. Subjects who had been exposed to COVID-19, were actively infected with it, or had recovered from it provided the deeply sampled blood TCRbeta repertoires that made up the dataset. The sample metadata nearly always contained a de-identified subject ID, COVID-19 status, age in years and sex. The repertoires were released in a freely available public database intended as a resource for research on the immune response to SARS-CoV-2. The material from the prospective study consisted of cDNA or gDNA derived from T cells, B-cell-depleted T cells, or PBMCs.

Overall study outcomes, separate from this receptor: The quantity of clinical and demographic metadata differed by source and by participant and was supplied without curation.

Note on this clone: Which antigen it targets is not known. An end of the junction does not agree with germline; a read error may underlie this.

Each collaborating institution followed its own protocols to collect whole blood in K2EDTA tubes. Collaborator samples were shipped for TCRbeta analysis as frozen whole blood, isolated PBMCs, or DNA extracted from either sample type. The immunoSEQ Assay, a bias-controlled multiplex PCR, was used to amplify TCRbeta CDR3 regions from genomic DNA. Per the original workflow: Nucleated cell counts per sample were estimated from amplification of reference gene primers within the assay. To quantify the absolute abundance of each unique TCRbeta CDR3 rearrangement, sequence reads were collapsed and filtered. For each sample, productive Simpson clonality was calculated as the square root of Simpson's diversity index across productive rearrangements. TCRdb provides this immuneACCESS table in a form limited to in-frame rearrangements. Some clones are lacking; in checked studies, under half of them reflect an unresolved V gene, and why the rest are absent is not known. The DNA gave D and trimming, while V, J and clone size come from that table. A total of more than 100,000 clones appear in this sample, about 90% of them only once. Jointly, the top ten make up approximately 3.5% of the sample.

The source is a woman aged 60-75 years with acute or convalescent COVID-19. Material for sequencing was peripheral blood.

DNA sequence: TGTGCCAGCAGCTGGACTAGCGGGGGCACACATACGCAGTATTTT. Its translation is CASSWTSGGTHTQYF. Recombination joined TRBV7-9 with TRBJ2-3, and 13 junction bases match TRBD2. From the germline V gene (reference sequence), CDR1 is SEHNR and CDR2 is FQNEAQ. From its cysteine to its phenylalanine, the CDR3 spans 15 amino acids. This entry keeps only the CDR3 DNA: 45 bases, framed from base 1.